A single sample gave rise to the 12 T cell receptor beta chains below, sequenced in a study of shared clonotypes between healthy human individuals (dated by TCRdb to the early 2020s). The protocol used for the library was the immunoSEQ multiplex PCR assay. Drawn from immuneACCESS, this table holds only the in-frame rearrangements with V and J called that TCRdb kept. Clones are partly lost; checked studies trace under half to an unresolved V gene and leave the rest unexplained. The sample table lists about 450,000 clones, around 79% of them with a count of one. The ten largest clones add up to roughly 12% of the sample. The sample comprised PBMCs. These receptors were obtained from a woman aged 40 to 50 in good health. Some clones in this sample may be carry-over from other donors' samples.

This CDR3 reads CASSQDGRGGNIYGYTF. In DNA, the CDR3 is TGCGCCAGCAGCCAAGATGGGCGAGGGGGCAATATCTATGGCTACACCTTC. V gene TRBV4-1 combines with J gene TRBJ1-2; 7 positions agree with TRBD1. The V segment lost 0 bases and the J segment 4 bases; nucleotides outside the gene matches: 11. Germline V CDR1 and CDR2: MGHRA, YSYEKL. This CDR3 has 17 amino acids.

Points on this clone: Other DNA sequences within the sample encode an identical CDR3. V and J are TRBV15 and TRBJ1-5, with D unresolved. The CDR3 is 14 amino acids. Germline CDR1 is LNHNV and CDR2 is YYDKDF (reference sequence). V was cut by 1 base and J by 0 bases, with 4 bases left in between. CDR3 bases: TGTGCCACCAGCAGAGTAGGTAGCAATCAGCCCCAGCATTTT. Protein sequence: CATSRVGSNQPQHF.

This chain connects TRBV10-3 to TRBJ2-3; the match to TRBD2 covers 10 bases. V shed 3 bases, J shed 4 bases, and the junction held 7 bases outside the gene matches. Germline CDR1 reads ENHRY; CDR2 reads SYGVKD. This CDR3 region has 16 residues. Written as DNA, the CDR3 is TGTGCCATCAGTGATCCTAGCGGGAGCCGATCAGATACGCAGTATTTT. It specifies CAISDPSGSRSDTQYF.

V is TRBV5-1 and J is TRBJ1-2; 8 bases fit TRBD1. Germline V gene data show CDR1 as SGHRS and CDR2 as YFSETQ. CDR3 length: 15 residues. Losses at the gene ends were 2 bases for V and 2 bases for J; bases not matched to a gene: 5. The CDR3 loop reads CASSFLQGANYGYTF. Here the CDR3 DNA reads TGCGCCAGCAGCTTCCTCCAGGGGGCCAACTATGGCTACACCTTC.

The chain has TRBV7-9 and TRBJ2-3; 12 bases line up with TRBD1. The CDR3 is 17 residues long. With V trimmed by 0 bases and J by 4 bases, 5 bases remained unmatched. Germline CDR1 SEHNR, CDR2 FQNEAQ (reference sequence). The CDR3 coding sequence is TGTGCCAGCAGCTTAGCCTCGGGACAGGGGGCGGCAGATACGCAGTATTTT. Translating it yields CASSLASGQGAADTQYF.

The chain carries TRBV11-3 and TRBJ2-1, with 11 bases matching TRBD2. Germline V lookup: CDR1 SGHNT, CDR2 YENEEA. V was pared by 5 bases and J by 5 bases, with 11 bases of the junction left unmatched. The CDR3 has 17 residues. The CDR3 DNA reads as TGTGCCAGCAGCCCAGGGCGGGGACTAGCGGACGACAATGAGCAGTTCTTC. It specifies CASSPGRGLADDNEQFF.

This chain links TRBV5-1 with TRBJ2-5; D gene unclear. CDR1 is SGHRS and CDR2 is YFSETQ in the germline V gene. The CDR3 is 14 amino acids. Trimming took 4 bases from V and 1 from J, leaving 11 bases between them. CDR3 sequence (DNA): TGCGCCAGCAGCGGCGGCGGCCCCCAAGAGACCCAGTACTTC. This gives the protein CASSGGGPQETQYF.

V and J are TRBV28 and TRBJ2-7; tentatively, D is TRBD1 (6 bases). Germline V gene sequence: CDR1 MDHEN, CDR2 SYDVKM. The CDR3 has 18 amino acids. Trimming removed 3 bases at V and 0 bases at J, with 21 bases between. The CDR3 here is CASSFPLRTDLSSYEQYF. For the CDR3, the DNA is TGTGCCAGCAGTTTCCCCCTCAGGACAGACCTTAGCTCCTACGAGCAGTACTTC.

The gene calls are TRBV2 and TRBJ1-3; tentative D call: TRBD1 (5 bases). Germline loops: CDR1 SNHLY, CDR2 FYNNEI. V lost 6 bases to trimming and J lost 1 base, with 10 bases between them. The CDR3 sequence is 14 residues long. This chain's CDR3 is CASRLQESGNTIYF. The CDR3, as DNA: TGTGCCAGCAGACTACAGGAATCTGGAAACACCATATATTTT. The complete variable domain, with remaining parts taken from reference TRBV2 and TRBJ1-3, reads EPEVTQTPSHQVTQMGQEVILRCVPISNHLYFYWYRQILGQKVEFLVSFYNNEISEKSEIFDDQFSVERPDGSNFTLKIRSTKLEDSAMYFCASRLQESGNTIYFGEGSWLTVV.

The V gene is TRBV11-3, the J gene TRBJ2-7; TRBD2 matches at 10 bases. This CDR3 is 16 amino acids long. J gave up 1 base and V 5 bases, and 8 bases lay outside the gene matches. Per the germline V gene, CDR1 is SGHNT and CDR2 is YENEEA. The CDR3 sequence: CASSGVLAGTSYEQYF. The CDR3 region has the DNA TGTGCCAGCAGCGGGGTACTAGCGGGGACTTCCTACGAGCAGTACTTC.

This clone occurred a few times. The chain joins TRBV11-3 to TRBJ2-1; TRBD2 aligns across 8 bases. The CDR3 is 13 amino acids. V lost 5 bases to trimming and J lost 9 bases; unmatched junction nucleotides: 6. Germline-derived CDR1 and CDR2 are SGHNT and YENEEA. CDR3 protein: CASSKTSAGEQFF. CDR3 nucleotide sequence: TGTGCCAGCAGCAAGACTAGCGCAGGTGAGCAGTTCTTC.

The rearrangement uses TRBV7-7 and TRBJ2-5, with unresolved D. This CDR3 comprises 13 residues. The germline V and J ends were trimmed by 5 bases and 2 bases, with 9 bases remaining between them. Germline CDR1 is SSHAT and CDR2 is FNYEAQ (reference sequence). The CDR3 region has the DNA TGTGCCAGCAGCCCCAATCCACAAGAGACCCAGTACTTC. Its translation: CASSPNPQETQYF.